Below are 20 T cell receptor beta chains sequenced from a single sample in a study of T cell responses to AZD1222 COVID-19 vaccine. TCRdb keeps only in-frame clones here, not all; method: immunoSEQ multiplex PCR. The table has some 180,000 clones, 85% to 90% seen once. The sample was peripheral blood, taken on day 0 of AZD1222 vaccination. The receptor set was obtained from an adult in good health.

In this sample, this clone turned up a few times. The chain links TRBV28 to TRBJ1-1, with unresolved D. V was pared by 6 bases and J by 7 bases, with 15 bases between. This CDR3 region has 13 residues. From germline, CDR1 is MDHEN and CDR2 SYDVKM. The CDR3 bases are TGTGCCAGCAGGCGGGCGGAGGTAGGTGAAGCTTTCTTT. Its protein product is CASRRAEVGEAFF.

The chain recombines TRBV19 with TRBJ1-1; a possible D gene is TRBD1 (6 bases). The CDR3 spans 14 residues. The V end was cut by 8 bases, the J end by 3 bases, with 16 bases between. Germline V gives CDR1 LNHDA, CDR2 SQIVND (reference sequence). The CDR3 DNA is TGTGCCAGTGCCTACGGGGAGGGGGACACTGAAGCTTTCTTT. Encoded protein: CASAYGEGDTEAFF.

The gene calls are TRBV13 and TRBJ2-3; D is unresolved. The V end was cut by 8 bases, the J end by 6 bases, with 9 bases between. Germline V gives CDR1 PRHDT, CDR2 FYEKMQ (reference sequence). This CDR3 has 11 residues. Here the CDR3 reads CASVWWDTQYF. The CDR3 DNA follows: TGTGCCAGCGTCTGGTGGGATACGCAGTATTTT.

This clone has just a few counts. The chain couples TRBV12-3 or TRBV12-4 to TRBJ2-7; no clear D gene. The ends were cut back, 5 bases at V and 3 bases at J, with 11 bases in the middle. The CDR3 is 13 amino acids. The chain's CDR3 is CASSQLLYYEQYF. CDR3 sequence (DNA): TGTGCCAGCAGTCAACTGCTATACTACGAGCAGTACTTC.

This chain links TRBV4-3 with TRBJ1-3; D unresolved. Per germline, CDR1 LGHNA and CDR2 YSLEER. V lost 0 bases and J 4 bases, leaving 4 bases between the germline ends. This CDR3 contains 13 residues. CDR3 residues: CASSQEDGNTIYF. As DNA, the CDR3 is TGCGCCAGCAGCCAAGAGGACGGAAACACCATATATTTT.

The rearrangement joins TRBV6-6 to TRBJ2-1; TRBD2 matches at 9 bases. The CDR3 covers 17 residues. J was trimmed by 5 bases and V by 5 bases; bases with no gene match: 13. CDR1 and CDR2 (germline): MNHNY, SVGAGI (reference sequence). The CDR3 DNA sequence: TGTGCCAGCAGTCCCCTTAATGCGGGAGGGCCCCACAATGAGCAGTTCTTC. Its translation is CASSPLNAGGPHNEQFF.

J is TRBJ2-3 and V is TRBV28; 8 bases map to TRBD1. Germline lookup yields CDR1 MDHEN and CDR2 SYDVKM. V lost 5 bases, J lost 5 bases, and 6 bases stayed unmatched. The CDR3 length is 14 residues. CDR3 nucleotides: TGTGCCAGCAGTCCGCGACAGGGGAGAGATACGCAGTATTTT. It codes for CASSPRQGRDTQYF.

V is TRBV19 and J is TRBJ1-5, with unresolved D. This CDR3 region has 17 residues. Looked up from germline, CDR1 is LNHDA and CDR2 is SQIVND (reference sequence). V lost 4 bases, J lost 4 bases, and 20 bases lay in between. CDR3 region: CASSTPRADTQNQPQHF. CDR3 sequence (DNA): TGTGCCAGTAGTACCCCCCGGGCAGACACACAGAATCAGCCCCAGCATTTT.

V is TRBV7-2 and J is TRBJ1-3; unclear D gene. The CDR3 totals 16 residues. Germline V gives CDR1 SGHTA, CDR2 FQGNSA. Trimming removed 1 base at V and 0 bases at J, with 10 bases between. CDR3: CASSLEGGVSGNTIYF. In DNA form, the CDR3 reads TGTGCCAGCAGCTTAGAGGGCGGGGTCTCTGGAAACACCATATATTTT.

This chain joins TRBV6-5 and TRBJ2-1, with TRBD1 identical over 7 bases. The ends lost 6 bases at V and 2 bases at J; junction bases unmatched: 7. The CDR3 sequence is 15 residues long. Germline V gene sequence: CDR1 MNHEY, CDR2 SVGAGI. As DNA, the CDR3 is TGTGCCAGCAGCTACGACAGGGACCCCTACAATGAGCAGTTCTTC. Translated, it gives CASSYDRDPYNEQFF.

The gene calls are TRBV5-1 and TRBJ2-3; TRBD2 aligns across 8 bases. Germline lookup yields CDR1 SGHRS and CDR2 YFSETQ. CDR3 length equals 15 residues. With V trimmed by 4 bases and J by 4 bases, 8 bases remained unmatched. The CDR3 sequence: CASSPTSEAADTQYF. CDR3 in DNA: TGCGCCAGCAGCCCGACTAGCGAGGCCGCAGATACGCAGTATTTT.

The rearrangement uses TRBV3-1 (or the pseudogene TRBV3-2) and TRBJ2-7; the match to TRBD2 covers 14 bases. CDR1 LGHDT and CDR2 YNNKEL come from the germline V gene (reference sequence). CDR3 size: 18 residues. The V gene end was trimmed by 2 bases and the J gene end by 3 bases; junction bases not matched to a gene: 9. The CDR3 DNA reads as TGTGCCAGCAGCCAAAGATTACGGGGACTAGCGGGAGACTACGAGCAGTACTTC. Translating it yields CASSQRLRGLAGDYEQYF.

The chain uses TRBV19 and TRBJ2-7; D may be TRBD1 (6 bases). The CDR3 totals 14 residues. With 6 bases removed from V and 1 base from J, the gap between germline ends came to 13 bases. The germline CDR1 and CDR2 sequences are LNHDA and SQIVND (reference sequence). CDR3 residues: CASSLDRQSYEQYF. The CDR3 nucleotides read TGTGCCAGTAGCCTTGACAGGCAATCCTACGAGCAGTACTTC.

This clone was counted only a few times. The chain couples TRBV7-2 to TRBJ2-7, with 11 bases identical to TRBD2. CDR3 length equals 17 residues. In germline, CDR1 is SGHTA, CDR2 FQGNSA. V lost 1 base, J lost 3 bases, and 8 bases stayed unmatched. The CDR3, as DNA: TGTGCCAGCAGCTTAGTGCTTGTAGCGGGGGGGCTCTACGAGCAGTACTTC. This codes for CASSLVLVAGGLYEQYF.

This clone was counted a single time. V gene TRBV6-5 combines with J gene TRBJ2-4; 7 positions match TRBD2. Looked up from germline, CDR1 is MNHEY and CDR2 is SVGAGI. V lost 7 bases and J lost 0; bases outside the gene matches: 3. The CDR3 extends over 14 amino acids. CDR3 residues: CASISGGAKNIQYF. As DNA, the CDR3 is TGTGCCAGCATCTCGGGGGGAGCCAAAAACATTCAGTACTTC.

The DNA of the CDR3 is TGTGCCAGCAGTTACCAAGAGACCCAGTACTTC. It specifies CASSYQETQYF. V is TRBV6-5 and J is TRBJ2-5; D not resolved. The CDR3 is made up of 11 amino acids. Germline V gene sequence: CDR1 MNHEY, CDR2 SVGAGI. The germline V and J ends were trimmed by 2 bases and 2 bases, with 0 bases remaining between them.

The chain couples TRBV6-2 or TRBV6-3 to TRBJ1-4, with TRBD1 matching 8 bases. The V gene end was trimmed by 2 bases and the J gene end by 8 bases; junction bases not matched to a gene: 7. The germline V gene has CDR1 MNHEY and CDR2 SVGEGT. This CDR3 comprises 15 residues. The CDR3 nucleotides read TGTGCCAGCAGTTACGTCCGGACAGGGTACGAAAAACTGTTTTTT. Protein sequence: CASSYVRTGYEKLFF.

The J gene is TRBJ2-7, the V gene TRBV3-1 (or the pseudogene TRBV3-2); D gene unclear. V lost 0 bases and J lost 2, with 5 bases in between. Per the germline V gene, CDR1 is LGHDT and CDR2 is YNNKEL (reference sequence). This CDR3 spans 13 amino acids. The CDR3 coding sequence is TGTGCCAGCAGCCAAGAGCGCGCCTACGAGCAGTACTTC. Protein product: CASSQERAYEQYF.

V is TRBV15 and J is TRBJ1-2; weak D call: TRBD1 (5 bases). Per the germline V gene, CDR1 is LNHNV and CDR2 is YYDKDF (reference sequence). The CDR3 covers 13 residues. V was trimmed by 3 bases and J by 8 bases, leaving 13 bases between them. The CDR3 protein is CATSRPAREGYTF. CDR3 coding DNA: TGTGCCACCAGCAGGCCCGCCAGGGAGGGCTACACCTTC. Full variable domain (remainder filled in from reference TRBV15 and TRBJ1-2): DAMVIQNPRYQVTQFGKPVTLSCSQTLNHNVMYWYQQKSSQAPKLLFHYYDKDFNNEADTPDNFQSRRPNTSFCFLDIRSPGLGDTAMYLCATSRPAREGYTFGSGTRLTVV.

The genes are TRBV11-3 and TRBJ2-1, with D perhaps TRBD2 (6 bases). Germline V gene lookup returns CDR1 SGHNT and CDR2 YENEEA. Trimming left V 5 bases short and J 7 bases short, with 21 bases between. CDR3 length equals 16 residues. The CDR3 sequence: CASSPRTPGVQNEQFF. CDR3 coding DNA: TGTGCCAGCAGCCCGAGGACCCCGGGGGTTCAAAATGAGCAGTTCTTC.